This TCR beta chain is from a study of T cell responses to AZD1222 COVID-19 vaccine. Study in general: Second-dose intervals of approximately 4 or approximately 12 weeks were pooled.

Here immunoSEQ multiplex PCR was the method, and the copy in TCRdb shows in-frame clones only, minus some. The table has some 120,000 clones, 88% seen once. As regards this clone: The antigen is undetermined.

Study findings and constraints: Among vaccine-associated CD4 TCRs, coverage spanned spike, with dominance at 160-218 and 743-854.

The sequence was obtained from an adult in good health. The specimen was peripheral blood, collected on day 0 of AZD1222 vaccination.

CDR3 nucleotides: TGTGCCAGCATAGGTGGTTACCTTTACGAGCAGTACTTC. Translated: CASIGGYLYEQYF. The rearrangement links TRBV25-1 to TRBJ2-7; no clear D. The CDR3 sequence is 13 residues long. CDR1 is MGHDK, CDR2 SYGVNS, per germline. V was clipped by 7 bases and J by 4 bases, with 14 bases between them.